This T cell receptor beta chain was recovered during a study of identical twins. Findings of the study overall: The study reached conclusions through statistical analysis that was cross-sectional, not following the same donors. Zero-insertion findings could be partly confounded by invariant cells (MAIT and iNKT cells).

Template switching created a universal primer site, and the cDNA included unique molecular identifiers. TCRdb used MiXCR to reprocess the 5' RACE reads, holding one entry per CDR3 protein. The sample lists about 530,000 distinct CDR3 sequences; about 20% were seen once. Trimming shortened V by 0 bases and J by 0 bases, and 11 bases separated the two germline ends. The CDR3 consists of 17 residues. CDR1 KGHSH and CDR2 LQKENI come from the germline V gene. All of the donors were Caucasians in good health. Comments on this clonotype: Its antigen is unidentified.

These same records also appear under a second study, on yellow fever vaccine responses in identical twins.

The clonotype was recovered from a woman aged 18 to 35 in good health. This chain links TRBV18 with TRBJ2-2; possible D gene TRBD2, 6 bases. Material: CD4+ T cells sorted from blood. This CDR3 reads CASSPPASEPNTGELFF. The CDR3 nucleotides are TGTGCCAGCTCACCACCGGCTAGCGAACCGAACACCGGGGAGCTGTTTTTT.